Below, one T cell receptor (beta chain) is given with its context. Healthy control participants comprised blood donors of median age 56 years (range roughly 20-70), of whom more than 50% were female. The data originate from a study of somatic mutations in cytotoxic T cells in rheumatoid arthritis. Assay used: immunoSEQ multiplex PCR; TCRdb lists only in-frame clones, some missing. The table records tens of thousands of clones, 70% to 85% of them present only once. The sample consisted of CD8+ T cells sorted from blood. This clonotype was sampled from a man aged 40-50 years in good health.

CDR3 sequence reads: CASSQGGLDVSPLHF. CDR3 DNA sequence: TGTGCCAGCAGCCAAGGAGGTTTGGATGTCTCACCCCTCCACTTT. V and J are TRBV4-2 and TRBJ1-6, with D uncertain. CDR1 is LGHNA and CDR2 is YNFKEQ in the germline V gene. The CDR3 has 15 amino acids. V was trimmed by 1 base and J by 10 bases, leaving 14 bases between them.